A selection of T cell receptor beta chains follows, all from one sample in a study of blood T cell repertoires in COVID-19. Sequencing was performed with immunoSEQ multiplex PCR; in TCRdb, only in-frame clones are kept and a portion is missing. The sample includes some 520,000 clones, 80% to 90% seen only once; the top ten take roughly 0.92%. The sample was peripheral blood. These receptors all stem from a man in his late teens or twenties with COVID-19, enrolled during active disease. Both conserved end residues are part of each CDR3. The D gene is left open where the match is weak. Not every row has a clone size; where given, it reads once, few, many or a size class.

>TRBJ1-3|TRBD1|NA|TRBV5-1
TGCGCCAGCAGCCGAGATGGGACAGCTGGAAACACCATATATTTT
CASSRDGTAGNTIYF
>TRBJ2-1|TRBD2|NA|TRBV3-1/TRBV3-2
TGTGCCAGCAGCCAAGGCTCGGGAGGGTACAATGAGCAGTTCTTC
CASSQGSGGYNEQFF
>TRBJ1-6|NA|NA|TRBV2
TGTGCCAGCAGTGGACAGAGCTCCTATAATTCACCCCTCCACTTT
CASSGQSSYNSPLHF
>TRBJ2-7|NA|NA|TRBV5-5
TGTGCCAGCAGCACTGGGATACCGGGAGACGGCTACGAGCAGTACTTC
CASSTGIPGDGYEQYF
>TRBJ2-5|NA|NA|TRBV25-1
TGTGCCAGCACTAGGTTGGAGACCCAGTACTTC
CASTRLETQYF
>TRBJ2-1|TRBD1|NA|TRBV18
TGTGCCACCAAGACAGGGGGCGCCTCTGATGAGCAGTTCTTC
CATKTGGASDEQFF
>TRBJ2-1|TRBD2|NA|TRBV24-1
TGTGCCACCAGTGATGCGTCTAGCGGGGAGTCCTACAATGAGCAGTTCTTC
CATSDASSGESYNEQFF
>TRBJ2-7|TRBD1|NA|TRBV10-2
TGCGCCAGCAGTGATGAGACAGGGGGCCTTTACGAGCAGTACTTC
CASSDETGGLYEQYF
>TRBJ1-6|TRBD1|NA|TRBV7-2
TGTGCCAGCAGCTTAGTACGACAGGGAGGATCACCCCTCCACTTT
CASSLVRQGGSPLHF
>TRBJ2-5|TRBD1|NA|TRBV5-1
TGCGCCAGCAGCACCCAGACAGGGCCCAAGGGGGAGACCCAGTACTTC
CASSTQTGPKGETQYF
>TRBJ1-1|NA|NA|TRBV5-1
TGCGCCAGCAGCAACGGGGTGAACACTGAAGCTTTCTTT
CASSNGVNTEAFF
>TRBJ2-7|TRBD2|NA|TRBV30
TGTGCCTGGCGACACCGGACTAGCGGGAGTTCCGAGCAGTACTTC
CAWRHRTSGSSEQYF
>TRBJ1-5|TRBD1|NA|TRBV5-5
TGTGCCAGCAGCTGGGCCGGACAGGACTATCAGCCCCAGCATTTT
CASSWAGQDYQPQHF
>TRBJ2-1|TRBD1|NA|TRBV9
TGTGCCAGCAGCGTAGCTGCGGGACAGGGGGCCAATGAGCAGTTCTTC
CASSVAAGQGANEQFF
>TRBJ1-5|TRBD1|NA|TRBV4-1
TGCGCCAGCAGCCTCGGACAGGGTTCACAGCCCCAGCATTTT
CASSLGQGSQPQHF
>TRBJ2-2|NA|NA|TRBV24-1
TGTGCCACCAGTGGCCAGCAGGTCTCGAACACCGGGGAGCTGTTTTTT
CATSGQQVSNTGELFF
>TRBJ1-1|NA|NA|TRBV6-2/TRBV6-3
TGTGCCAGCAGTTACTCGGCAGGGTCATACGTGAACACTGAAGCTTTCTTT
CASSYSAGSYVNTEAFF
>TRBJ1-4|NA|NA|TRBV15
TGTGCCACCAGCAGGGCCTCTAGAACTAATGAAAAACTGTTTTTT
CATSRASRTNEKLFF
>TRBJ1-5|TRBD1|NA|TRBV19
TGTGCCAGTAGTATTGTTTGGGACAGGGGAGAGGGCCAGCCCCAGCATTTT
CASSIVWDRGEGQPQHF
>TRBJ2-3|TRBD2|NA|TRBV12-5
TGTGCTAGTGGCCTGGGACTAGCGGGAGGGGCAGATACGCAGTATTTT
CASGLGLAGGADTQYF
>TRBJ2-7|TRBD1|once|TRBV5-1
TGCGCCAGCAGCTTGGTCCTTTGGACAGGGCAGTCTAGGGGTTCCTACGAGCAGTACTTC
CASSLVLWTGQSRGSYEQYF
>TRBJ2-6|TRBD2|NA|TRBV3-1/TRBV3-2
TGTGCCAGCAGCCCCCAGGCGGGGGGGTCTGGGGCCAACGTCCTGACTTTC
CASSPQAGGSGANVLTF
>TRBJ2-3|TRBD2|NA|TRBV4-1
TGCGCCAGCAGCCCATCAGGAACGGGAGGTTTCACAGATACGCAGTATTTT
CASSPSGTGGFTDTQYF
>TRBJ1-6|TRBD1|once|TRBV30
TGTGCCTGGAGGGGACAGTCCTTCGGGTCACCCCTCCACTTT
CAWRGQSFGSPLHF
>TRBJ2-1|NA|NA|TRBV5-1
TGCGCCAGCAGCCTGGGGCGAGGGTCCCTGCGCTCCTACAATGAGCAGTTCTTC
CASSLGRGSLRSYNEQFF
>TRBJ2-5|NA|NA|TRBV5-1
TGCGCCAGCAGCTTACGGGAAACTCCTGCAGGGGCCCAGTACTTC
CASSLRETPAGAQYF
>TRBJ2-5|TRBD2|NA|TRBV7-2
TGTGCCAGCAGCTTAGGACTAGCGGATCAAGAGACCCAGTACTTC
CASSLGLADQETQYF
>TRBJ1-4|TRBD1|NA|TRBV11-2
TGTGCCAGCAGCTTAGCTCGCCGGGACAGGGGGGAAAAACTGTTTTTT
CASSLARRDRGEKLFF
>TRBJ2-5|NA|NA|TRBV18
TGTGCCAGCTCACCACCGGAGGCTACCCAGTACTTC
CASSPPEATQYF
>TRBJ2-7|TRBD2|few|TRBV5-3
TGTGCCAGAAGCCCCAGACTAGCGGGAGGGGTCAACGAGCAGTACTTC
CARSPRLAGGVNEQYF
>TRBJ1-1|TRBD1|NA|TRBV6-5
TGTGCCAGCAGTATCAACAGGGGGGCAAAAGCTTTCTTT
CASSINRGAKAFF
>TRBJ2-2|TRBD1|NA|TRBV2
TGTGCCAGCAGAGGGGGGACAGGGACCACCGGGGAGCTGTTTTTT
CASRGGTGTTGELFF
>TRBJ2-3|TRBD2|NA|TRBV7-9
TGTGCCAGCAGCGTGGGCAGGCTAGCGGGAACAGATACGCAGTATTTT
CASSVGRLAGTDTQYF
>TRBJ2-5|TRBD2|NA|TRBV24-1
TGTGCCACCAGTGATTGGTTAGCGGGAGTTGGAGAGACCCAGTACTTC
CATSDWLAGVGETQYF
>TRBJ2-3|TRBD2|NA|TRBV3-1/TRBV3-2
TGTGCCAGTAGACTAGCAACTAGCACAGATACGCAGTATTTT
CASRLATSTDTQYF
>TRBJ1-1|NA|NA|TRBV4-1
TGCGCCAGCAGCACTACTCCTACAGGAGTGAACACTGAAGCTTTCTTT
CASSTTPTGVNTEAFF
>TRBJ2-3|NA|NA|TRBV7-6
TGTGCCAGCAGCTTAGCGTACAGCGGAGGAGATACGCAGTATTTT
CASSLAYSGGDTQYF
>TRBJ2-7|NA|NA|TRBV19
TGTGCCAGTAGTAATGACAGGAGCGGCCTGTACGAGCAGTACTTC
CASSNDRSGLYEQYF
>TRBJ2-3|NA|NA|TRBV29-1
TGCAGCGTTGTAGGGAGAGATACGCAGTATTTT
CSVVGRDTQYF
>TRBJ2-7|NA|NA|TRBV7-9
TGTGCCAGCAGCCCTTGGGACAACTCCTACGAGCAGTACTTC
CASSPWDNSYEQYF
>TRBJ1-3|TRBD1|NA|TRBV19
TGTGCCAGTAGTCCCCGGACAGGGAGAAACACCATATATTTT
CASSPRTGRNTIYF
>TRBJ2-7|TRBD2|once|TRBV5-1
TGCGCCAGCAGCAGAGTTGGGGGAGGGAACGAGCAGTACTTC
CASSRVGGGNEQYF
>TRBJ1-3|NA|NA|TRBV3-1/TRBV3-2
TGTGCCAGCAGCCCCGGAGGAGCTGGAAACACCATATATTTT
CASSPGGAGNTIYF
>TRBJ2-7|TRBD1|NA|TRBV6-5
TGTGCCAGCAGTTACTCGAGCGGACAGGGGATCTACGAGCAGTACTTC
CASSYSSGQGIYEQYF
>TRBJ1-6|NA|NA|TRBV19
TGTGCCAGTAGTCTCAGGGGTGAAGGGAATATTAATTCACCCCTCCACTTT
CASSLRGEGNINSPLHF
>TRBJ2-7|NA|NA|TRBV7-9
TGTGCCAGCAGCCGACTCTATCACCGAAGCTCCTACGAGCAGTACTTC
CASSRLYHRSSYEQYF
>TRBJ1-4|NA|NA|TRBV7-9
TGTGCCAGCAGCCCCCCAGGGGAGGAAAAACTGTTTTTT
CASSPPGEEKLFF
>TRBJ1-1|NA|once|TRBV11-2
TGTGCCAGCAGCTTAAGTTTAGCCAACACTGAAGCTTTCTTT
CASSLSLANTEAFF
>TRBJ2-5|NA|NA|TRBV6-5
TGTGCCAGCAGCGAGGGACTCCCCCAAGAGACCCAGTACTTC
CASSEGLPQETQYF
>TRBJ1-1|NA|NA|TRBV6-6
TGTGCCAGCGGACCTACAGGTATCATGAACACTGAAGCTTTCTTT
CASGPTGIMNTEAFF
>TRBJ1-6|NA|NA|TRBV27
TGTGCCAGCAGACACCCTCTTCTCCATGCCTCCTATAATTCACCCCTCCACTTT
CASRHPLLHASYNSPLHF
>TRBJ2-7|NA|NA|TRBV25-1
TGTGCCAGCAGTGACGGTTACGAGCAGTACTTC
CASSDGYEQYF
>TRBJ1-6|NA|NA|TRBV7-8
TGTGCCAGCAGCTTAGTTTTAGGGGTCAATTCACCCCTCCACTTT
CASSLVLGVNSPLHF
>TRBJ1-2|NA|NA|TRBV24-1
TGTGCCACCAGTGAGGGGGGGCTCGATGGCTACACCTTC
CATSEGGLDGYTF